This T cell receptor beta chain was recovered during a study of high-grade serous ovarian cancer treatment subgroups (dated by TCRdb to the early 2020s). About the full investigation: On average, sequencing produced around 14,000 reads and around 7,500 unique TCR beta rearrangements for each sample. The study examined TCR beta repertoires in high-grade serous ovarian cancer patients who were grouped under a laparoscopic triage algorithm by complete gross resection or by neoadjuvant chemotherapy response. Of the approximately 30 patients in the cohort, around 10 had no residual disease after primary surgery (R0), around 10 were excellent NACT responders, and around 10 were poor NACT responders. One primary tumor sample and two metastatic tumor samples were contributed by each patient, so that about a hundred samples were obtained in total.

Overall study outcomes, separate from this receptor: Bulk tumor TCR sequencing lacked spatial information, limiting insight into HGSC tumor complexity and diversity. TCR repertoire analyses focused on CDR3; CDR1 and CDR2 were not analyzed. Repertoire similarity ranging from roughly 0.1 to 0.79 was observed between tumors from the same patient, whereas almost no similarity was observed between different patients. TCR clonal relatedness was found to be positively correlated with neoantigen level and, by trend, with copy number variation and mutation load derived from whole-genome sequencing.

The 75 to 100 tumor samples underwent high-throughput TCR profiling with ImmunoSEQ. As for the original processing: Repertoire diversity metrics included richness (unique productive sequences), clonality, evenness and relatedness; Bhattacharyya coefficient assessed similarity between samples. Conclusions stayed consistent in a sensitivity analysis that left out TCRs with fewer than two reads. The table comes from immuneACCESS by way of TCRdb, which keeps in-frame sequences with V and J called. Part of the clones is missing from these tables; in studies checked, under half for an unresolved V gene and the rest for unknown reasons. V, J and clone size were drawn from that table, and D and trimming were deduced from the DNA. The sample contains several thousand clones, over 70% of them found a single time. Of the sample, about 9.9% falls within the top ten clones. Tumor samples were collected prior to definitive surgery or chemotherapy. Genomic DNA was extracted by the MD Anderson Biospecimen Extraction Resource, and TCR sequencing was done by the MD Anderson Cancer Genomics Laboratory.

From the cysteine up to the phenylalanine, the CDR3 has a length of 12 residues. The entry retains the CDR3 DNA only, 36 bases that are in frame from base 1. CDR1 MGHRA and CDR2 YSYEKL are derived from the germline V gene. V sheds 2 bases and J sheds 8 bases, leaving 9 bases between their ends. This clone is characterized as hyperexpanded (1% or more). Its antigen specificity is not known. Base-call qualities are not available, and no considerably larger clone is one nucleotide away. The TCR originated in a human donor with high-grade serous ovarian cancer. The sequenced sample was tumor tissue. Rearrangement joined TRBV4-1 to TRBJ1-1, and possibly TRBD1, on 6 matching bases. In nucleotide form, the sequence is TGCGCCAGCAGCCAAACCGGGACAGAAGCTTTCTTT. Its product reads: CASSQTGTEAFF.